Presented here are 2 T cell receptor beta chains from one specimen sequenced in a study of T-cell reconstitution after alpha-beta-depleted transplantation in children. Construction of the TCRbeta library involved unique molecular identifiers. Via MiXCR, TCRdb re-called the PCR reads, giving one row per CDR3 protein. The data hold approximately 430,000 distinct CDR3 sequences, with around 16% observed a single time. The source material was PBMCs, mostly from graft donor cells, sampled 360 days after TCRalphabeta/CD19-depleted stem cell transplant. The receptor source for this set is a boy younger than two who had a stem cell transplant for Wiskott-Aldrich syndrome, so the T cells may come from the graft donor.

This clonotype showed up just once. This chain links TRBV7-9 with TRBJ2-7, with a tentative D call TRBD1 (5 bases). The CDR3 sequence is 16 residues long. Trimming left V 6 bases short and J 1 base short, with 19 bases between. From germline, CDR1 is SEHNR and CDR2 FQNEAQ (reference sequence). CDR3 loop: CASSLIRVRESYEQYF. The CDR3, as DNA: TGTGCCAGCAGTTTAATAAGAGTCAGGGAATCCTACGAGCAGTACTTC. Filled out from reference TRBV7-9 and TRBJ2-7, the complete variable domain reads DTGVSQNPRHKITKRGQNVTFRCDPISEHNRLYWYRQTLGQGPEFLTYFQNEAQLEKSRLLSDRFSAERPKGSFSTLEIQRTEQGDSAMYLCASSLIRVRESYEQYFGPGTRLTVT.

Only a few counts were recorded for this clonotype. The CDR3 spells CASSYGPRSNEQFF. The CDR3 coding sequence is TGTGCCAGCAGTTACGGGCCTAGATCCAATGAGCAGTTCTTC. This chain uses TRBV6-5 with TRBJ2-1, with D uncertain. The CDR3 loop spans 14 amino acids. Looked up from germline, CDR1 is MNHEY and CDR2 is SVGAGI. V was trimmed by 2 bases and J by 6 bases, leaving 11 bases between them.